This T cell receptor (beta chain) stems from a study of T-cell memory formation after mild COVID-19. General study points: Specificity for SARS-CoV-2 was not confirmed among the second-wave clones peaking on day 37. Clones that got smaller from day 15 to 85 had even CD4/CD8, while clones growing later tipped toward CD4+.

Germline V CDR1 and CDR2: LGHDT, YNNKEL (reference sequence). This CDR3 comprises 12 residues. V lost 4 bases and J 6 bases, leaving 10 bases between the germline ends. Employing constant-segment primers, 5'RACE generated TCR alpha and TCR beta cDNA libraries bearing sample barcodes and UMIs. TCRdb re-called the 5' RACE reads with MiXCR, one entry per CDR3 protein. The sample carries around 160,000 distinct CDR3 sequences, around a tenth recorded once. This clonotype was found a few times. The target antigen is unknown. The clonotype originates from a man between 18 and 29 years old who had mild COVID-19 (a few samples of this study predate the infection). Cell type and time point are not known. The J gene is TRBJ2-7, the V gene TRBV3-1; possible D gene TRBD2, 5 bases. Source material: PBMCs or a T cell subset sorted from them (not recorded which). CDR3 in DNA: TGTGCCAGCAGCCCAGGACGGGGCGAGCAGTACTTC. Protein sequence: CASSPGRGEQYF.